This TCR beta chain appears in the sequencing data of a study of T cells expressing NK-cell markers. Study overall: Sorted CD3+CD56+NKG2C+, CD3+CD56+NKG2C- and CD3+CD56-NKG2C+ T-cell subsets were beta-chain profiled. Most of the eight sequenced donors were classified as HCMV-seropositive, and one was classified as seronegative. General study findings and limits: NKG2C+ dominant clonotype frequencies in a handful of donors were roughly 1.0-7.5% of CD8+ T cells.

Regarding this clonotype: As yet, its antigen is unknown.

The TCR beta cDNA came from 5'RACE template switching with UMIs. No DNA is given; TCRdb re-called the 5' RACE reads and lists each CDR3 protein once. This repertoire includes 550,000 to 600,000 distinct CDR3 sequences. This clonotype was obtained from a man aged 18 to 30 in good health. The material sequenced was blood T cells: a sorted CD56 or NKG2C T cell subset, CD4+ or CD8+ T cells, or bulk PBMC T cells (not recorded which).

The CDR3 is CATSRGGSNTQYF. J is TRBJ2-3 and V is TRBV15. The germline gives CDR1 LNHNV, CDR2 YYDKDF (reference sequence). CDR3 length equals 13 residues.